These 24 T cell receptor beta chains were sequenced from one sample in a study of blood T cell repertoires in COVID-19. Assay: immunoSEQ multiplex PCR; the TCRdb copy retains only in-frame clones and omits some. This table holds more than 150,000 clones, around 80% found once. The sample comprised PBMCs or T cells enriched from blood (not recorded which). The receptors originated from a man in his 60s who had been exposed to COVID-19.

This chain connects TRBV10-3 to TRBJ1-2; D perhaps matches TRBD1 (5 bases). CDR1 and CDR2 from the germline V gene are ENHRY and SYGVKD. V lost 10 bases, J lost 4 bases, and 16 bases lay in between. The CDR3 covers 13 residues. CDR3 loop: CATVGRQSYGYTF. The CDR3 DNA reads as TGTGCCACAGTGGGCAGACAGAGCTATGGCTACACCTTC.

The CDR3 loop is CASIRTGGATDTQYF. The DNA of the CDR3 is TGTGCCAGCATCCGGACAGGGGGCGCGACAGATACGCAGTATTTT. The chain links TRBV5-8 to TRBJ2-3, with TRBD1 identical over 11 bases. The germline CDR1 and CDR2 sequences are SGHTS and YDEGEE. CDR3 length: 15 residues. V gave up 6 bases and J gave up 3 bases; unmatched junction bases: 6.

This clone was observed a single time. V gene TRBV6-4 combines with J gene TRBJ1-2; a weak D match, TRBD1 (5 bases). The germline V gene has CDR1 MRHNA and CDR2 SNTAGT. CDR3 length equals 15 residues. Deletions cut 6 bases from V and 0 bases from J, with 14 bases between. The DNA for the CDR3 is TGTGCCAGCAGACCACGGGGGGAGACTAACTATGGCTACACCTTC. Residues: CASRPRGETNYGYTF.

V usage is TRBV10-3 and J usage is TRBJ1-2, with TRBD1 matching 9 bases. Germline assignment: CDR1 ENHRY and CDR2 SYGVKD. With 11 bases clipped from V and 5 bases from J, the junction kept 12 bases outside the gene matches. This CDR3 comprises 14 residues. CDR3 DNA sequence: TGTGCCGTAAGTCAGGACAGGGGACCATATGGCTACACCTTC. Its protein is CAVSQDRGPYGYTF.

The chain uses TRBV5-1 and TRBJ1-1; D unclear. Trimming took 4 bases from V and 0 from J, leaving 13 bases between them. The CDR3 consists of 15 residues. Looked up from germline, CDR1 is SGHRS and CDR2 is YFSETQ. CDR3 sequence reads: CASSPSGGMNTEAFF. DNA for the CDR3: TGCGCCAGCAGCCCCTCGGGAGGGATGAACACTGAAGCTTTCTTT.

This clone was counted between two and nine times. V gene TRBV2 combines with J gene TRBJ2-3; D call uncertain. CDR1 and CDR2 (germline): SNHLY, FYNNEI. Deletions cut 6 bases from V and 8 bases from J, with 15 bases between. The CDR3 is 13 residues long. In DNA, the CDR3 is TGTGCCAGCAGGACTCGTGTAGTATCTACGCAGTATTTT. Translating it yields CASRTRVVSTQYF.

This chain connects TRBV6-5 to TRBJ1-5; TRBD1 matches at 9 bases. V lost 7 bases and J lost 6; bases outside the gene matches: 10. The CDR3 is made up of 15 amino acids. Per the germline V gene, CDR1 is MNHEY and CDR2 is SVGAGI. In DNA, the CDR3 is TGTGCCAGCACCGGGGGACAGGGAAATAGTCAGCCCCAGCATTTT. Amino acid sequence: CASTGGQGNSQPQHF.

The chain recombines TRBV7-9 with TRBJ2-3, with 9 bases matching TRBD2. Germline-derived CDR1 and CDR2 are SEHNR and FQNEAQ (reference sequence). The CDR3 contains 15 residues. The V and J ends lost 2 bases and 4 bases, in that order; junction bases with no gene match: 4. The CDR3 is CASSLWASGADTQYF. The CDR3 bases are TGTGCCAGCAGCTTATGGGCTAGCGGGGCAGATACGCAGTATTTT.

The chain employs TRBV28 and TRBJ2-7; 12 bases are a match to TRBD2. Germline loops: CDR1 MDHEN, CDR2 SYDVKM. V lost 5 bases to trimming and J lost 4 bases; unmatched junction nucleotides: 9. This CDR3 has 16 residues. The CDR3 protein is CASSPSGTSGLYEQYF. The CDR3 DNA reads TGTGCCAGCAGTCCTTCCGGGACTAGCGGGCTGTACGAGCAGTACTTC.

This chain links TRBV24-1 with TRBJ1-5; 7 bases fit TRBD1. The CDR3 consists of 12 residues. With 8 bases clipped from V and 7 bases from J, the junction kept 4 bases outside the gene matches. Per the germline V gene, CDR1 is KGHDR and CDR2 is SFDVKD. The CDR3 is CATTRGSQPQHF. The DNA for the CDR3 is TGTGCCACCACCAGGGGGAGCCAGCCCCAGCATTTT.

DNA of the CDR3: TGCGCCAGCAGCTTGGGTCTCCGGGACAGGGTGGGCGGAAACACCATATATTTT. Translation: CASSLGLRDRVGGNTIYF. J is TRBJ1-3 and V is TRBV5-1; 9 bases agree with TRBD1. In germline, CDR1 is SGHRS, CDR2 YFSETQ. The CDR3 contains 18 residues. The V gene end was trimmed by 0 bases and the J gene end by 4 bases; junction bases not matched to a gene: 11.

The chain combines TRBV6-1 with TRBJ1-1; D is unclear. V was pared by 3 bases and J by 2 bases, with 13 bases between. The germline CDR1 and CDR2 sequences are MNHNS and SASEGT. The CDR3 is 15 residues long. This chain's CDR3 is CASSELVGSNTEAFF. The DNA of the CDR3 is TGTGCCAGCAGTGAGCTAGTCGGCAGTAACACTGAAGCTTTCTTT.

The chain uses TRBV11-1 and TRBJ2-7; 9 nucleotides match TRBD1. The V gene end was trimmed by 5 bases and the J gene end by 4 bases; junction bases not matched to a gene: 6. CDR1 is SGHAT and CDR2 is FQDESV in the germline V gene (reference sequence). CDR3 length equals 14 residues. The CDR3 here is CASSRGQGFYEQYF. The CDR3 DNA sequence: TGTGCCAGCAGCCGGGGACAGGGATTTTACGAGCAGTACTTC.

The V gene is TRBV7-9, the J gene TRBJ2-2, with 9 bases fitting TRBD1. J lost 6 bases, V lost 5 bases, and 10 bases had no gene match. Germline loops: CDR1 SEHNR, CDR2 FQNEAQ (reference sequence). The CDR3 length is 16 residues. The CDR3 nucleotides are TGTGCCAGCAGCCAAACCGGGACAGGGTCCGCCGGGGAGCTGTTTTTT. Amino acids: CASSQTGTGSAGELFF.

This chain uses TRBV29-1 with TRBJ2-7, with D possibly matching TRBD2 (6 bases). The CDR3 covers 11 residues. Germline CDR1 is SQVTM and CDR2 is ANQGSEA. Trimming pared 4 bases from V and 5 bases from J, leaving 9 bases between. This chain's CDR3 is CSVGAGHEQYF. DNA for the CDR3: TGCAGCGTTGGGGCGGGACACGAGCAGTACTTC.

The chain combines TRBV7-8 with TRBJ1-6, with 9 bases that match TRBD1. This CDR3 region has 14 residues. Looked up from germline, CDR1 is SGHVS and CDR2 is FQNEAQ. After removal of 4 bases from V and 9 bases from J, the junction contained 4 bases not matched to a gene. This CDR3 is CASSSGQGGSPLHF. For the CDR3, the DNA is TGTGCCAGCAGCTCGGGACAGGGTGGTTCACCCCTCCACTTT.

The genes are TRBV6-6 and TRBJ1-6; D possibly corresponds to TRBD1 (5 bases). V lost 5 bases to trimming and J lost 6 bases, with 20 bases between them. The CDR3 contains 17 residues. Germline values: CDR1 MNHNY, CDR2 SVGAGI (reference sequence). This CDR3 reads CASSPSPPWGGNSPLHF. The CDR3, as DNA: TGTGCCAGCAGTCCAAGTCCCCCGTGGGGGGGTAATTCACCCCTCCACTTT.

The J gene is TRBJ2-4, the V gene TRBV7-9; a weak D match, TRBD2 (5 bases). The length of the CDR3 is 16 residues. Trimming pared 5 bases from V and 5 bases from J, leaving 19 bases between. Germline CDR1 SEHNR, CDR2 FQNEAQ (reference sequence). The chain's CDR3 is CASSPALREGQNIQYF. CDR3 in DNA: TGTGCCAGCAGCCCAGCTTTGAGGGAAGGCCAAAACATTCAGTACTTC.

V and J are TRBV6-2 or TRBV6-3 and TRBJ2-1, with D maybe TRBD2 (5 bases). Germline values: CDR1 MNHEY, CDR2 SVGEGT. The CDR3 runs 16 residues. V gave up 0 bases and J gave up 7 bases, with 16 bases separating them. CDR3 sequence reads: CASSYSSGFKINEQFF. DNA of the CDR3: TGTGCCAGCAGTTACTCGTCGGGGTTTAAAATAAATGAGCAGTTCTTC.

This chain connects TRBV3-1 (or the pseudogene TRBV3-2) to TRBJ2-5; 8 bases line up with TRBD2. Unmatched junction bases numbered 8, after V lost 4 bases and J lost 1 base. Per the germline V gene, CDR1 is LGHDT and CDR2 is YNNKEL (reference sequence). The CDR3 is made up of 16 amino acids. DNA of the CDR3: TGTGCCAGCAGCCTCCGGATAGCGGGGACCCAAGAGACCCAGTACTTC. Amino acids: CASSLRIAGTQETQYF.

CDR3 DNA sequence: TGTGCCCCCGGGGTATCGAGTTCACCCCTCCACTTT. This translates into CAPGVSSSPLHF. The V gene is TRBV6-5, the J gene TRBJ1-6; D uncertain. Germline-derived CDR1 and CDR2 are MNHEY and SVGAGI. Trimming pared 11 bases from V and 9 bases from J, leaving 14 bases between. This CDR3 spans 12 amino acids.

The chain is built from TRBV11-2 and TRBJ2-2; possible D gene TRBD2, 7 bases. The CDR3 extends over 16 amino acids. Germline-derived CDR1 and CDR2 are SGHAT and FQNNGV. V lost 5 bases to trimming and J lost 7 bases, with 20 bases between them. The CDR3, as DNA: TGTGCCAGCAGCCAACAACGGGGGGCCTCGGGCGGGGAGCTGTTTTTT. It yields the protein CASSQQRGASGGELFF.

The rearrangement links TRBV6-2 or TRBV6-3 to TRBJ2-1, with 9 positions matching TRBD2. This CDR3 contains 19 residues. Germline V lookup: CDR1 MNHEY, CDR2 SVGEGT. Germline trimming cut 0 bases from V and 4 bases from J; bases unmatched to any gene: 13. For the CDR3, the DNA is TGTGCCAGCAGTTACTCGGGACTAGCAGGGGCCGACGGTTACAATGAGCAGTTCTTC. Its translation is CASSYSGLAGADGYNEQFF.

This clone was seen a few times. DNA of the CDR3: TGTGCCAGCACCCGGCCGGGACTAGAGCTTTACGAGCAGTACTTC. It translates to CASTRPGLELYEQYF. The rearrangement joins TRBV11-2 to TRBJ2-7; the match to TRBD2 covers 8 bases. The germline V gene has CDR1 SGHAT and CDR2 FQNNGV. The J segment lost 4 bases and the V segment lost 7 bases, leaving 12 bases of the junction unmatched. The CDR3 is 15 residues long. Drawing the rest from reference TRBV11-2 and TRBJ2-7, the complete variable domain is EAGVAQSPRYKIIEKRQSVAFWCNPISGHATLYWYQQILGQGPKLLIQFQNNGVVDDSQLPKDRFSAERLKGVDSTLKIQPAKLEDSAVYLCASTRPGLELYEQYFGPGTRLTVT.